This T cell receptor beta chain was identified during a study of blood T cell repertoires in COVID-19. Across the study: T cells, B-cell-depleted T cells, or PBMCs supplied cDNA or gDNA.

Data came from immunoSEQ multiplex PCR; TCRdb stores just in-frame clones and leaves some out. Of more than 200,000 clones in the sample, around 80% were seen once. The J segment lost 3 bases and the V segment lost 7 bases, leaving 7 bases of the junction unmatched. This CDR3 spans 14 amino acids. Germline V gene sequence: CDR1 SNHLY, CDR2 FYNNEI. The Seattle patients, enrolled during active infection, were followed longitudinally. This clonotype was sampled from an elderly woman with COVID-19, enrolled during active disease. The sample was peripheral blood. V is TRBV2 and J is TRBJ1-1; 8 nucleotides line up with TRBD1. DNA of the CDR3: TGTGCCAGCACCCGGACAGGGAAGGACACTGAAGCTTTCTTT. Translating gives CASTRTGKDTEAFF.